Listed here is a single T cell receptor (beta chain). Its antigen is undetermined. Trimming at V came to 3 bases and at J to 4 bases, leaving 5 bases not matched to a gene. CDR1 is SGHRS, CDR2 YFSETQ, per germline. This CDR3 is built from 14 residues. This sample is drawn from a study of T cell responses to AZD1222 COVID-19 vaccine. Study results and limitations: Regions left unmutated in variants are reportedly the target of nearly half of spike-specific TCRs. CD4 TCRs linked to vaccination spanned spike, dominating at 160-218 and 743-854. Females made up more of the donors, who were largely white British, and clonal diversity may have come out too low.

Repertoires were generated with immunoSEQ multiplex PCR, while TCRdb's copy carries only in-frame clones and drops some. The data contain approximately 150,000 clones, 93% of them seen just once; the ten biggest clones take up over 0.8%. The genes are TRBV5-1 and TRBJ2-7; 9 positions agree with TRBD1. The sequencing used peripheral blood, collected on day 0 of AZD1222 vaccination. This TCR came from an adult in good health. The CDR3 protein is CASSSGTGIYEQYF. The CDR3 nucleotides are TGCGCCAGCAGCTCCGGGACAGGGATATACGAGCAGTACTTC.